One sample yielded the 6 T cell receptor beta chains listed below, sequenced in a study of control samples from healthy donors and cancer patients. Method: immunoSEQ multiplex PCR; TCRdb's copy keeps in-frame clones and lacks some. The sample consists of about 160,000 clones, over 85% of them appearing once. Sequencing input: blood. Receptors originate from a woman between 40 and 50 years old in good health.

V is TRBV12-3 or TRBV12-4 and J is TRBJ1-3; no clear D gene. The CDR3 loop spans 13 amino acids. V was shortened by 7 bases and J by 1 base, with 8 bases between the two germline ends. CDR3 amino acids: CASTLQSGNTIYF. CDR3 DNA: TGTGCCAGCACCCTCCAATCTGGAAACACCATATATTTT.

The chain employs TRBV6-5 and TRBJ1-4; a possible D gene is TRBD1 (6 bases). The V gene's germline CDR1 is MNHEY and CDR2 SVGAGI. The CDR3 loop spans 15 amino acids. The germline V and J ends were trimmed by 8 bases and 5 bases, with 18 bases remaining between them. The CDR3, as DNA: TGTGCCAGCTCCGAGTTACAGGGATCGAATGAAAAACTGTTTTTT. Its protein is CASSELQGSNEKLFF.

The rearrangement uses TRBV6-2 or TRBV6-3 and TRBJ1-1; 10 bases align to TRBD1. The CDR3 has 16 amino acids. CDR1 is MNHEY and CDR2 is SVGEGT in the germline V gene. J was trimmed by 6 bases and V by 2 bases; bases with no gene match: 9. The CDR3 DNA follows: TGTGCCAGCAGTTACGGGACAGGGGCGATAGAGGCTGAAGCTTTCTTT. Translating gives CASSYGTGAIEAEAFF.

This clone appeared once. The chain uses TRBV7-9 and TRBJ1-4; 9 bases match TRBD1. The germline V gene encodes CDR1 SEHNR and CDR2 FQNEAQ (reference sequence). V lost 5 bases, J lost 8 bases, and 9 bases stayed unmatched. This CDR3 region has 15 residues. The chain's CDR3 is CASSHSGQGSEKLFF. The CDR3 nucleotides are TGTGCCAGCAGCCATAGTGGACAGGGGAGCGAAAAACTGTTTTTT.

The rearrangement links TRBV9 to TRBJ2-2; 13 bases line up with TRBD2. CDR3 size: 16 residues. The ends lost 4 bases at V and 7 bases at J; junction bases unmatched: 7. From germline, CDR1 is SGDLS and CDR2 YYNGEE. DNA for the CDR3: TGTGCCAGCAGCCTAACTAGCGGGGGGGCGCACGGGGAGCTGTTTTTT. Translation: CASSLTSGGAHGELFF. Variable domain in full (rest from reference TRBV9 and TRBJ2-2): DSGVTQTPKHLITATGQRVTLRCSPRSGDLSVYWYQQSLDQGLQFLIQYYNGEERAKGNILERFSAQQFPDLHSELNLSSLELGDSALYFCASSLTSGGAHGELFFGEGSRLTVL.

The rearrangement links TRBV13 to TRBJ2-5; D is undetermined. The CDR3 length is 14 residues. Germline V gene lookup returns CDR1 PRHDT and CDR2 FYEKMQ (reference sequence). V shed 4 bases and J shed 5 bases, with 14 bases lying between them. In nucleotides, the CDR3 is TGTGCCAGCAGCTCCTCCGTGGGTCGGGAGACCCAGTACTTC. Amino acid sequence: CASSSSVGRETQYF. Looking up the rest from reference TRBV13 and TRBJ2-5 gives the full variable domain: AAGVIQSPRHLIKEKRETATLKCYPIPRHDTVYWYQQGPGQDPQFLISFYEKMQSDKGSIPDRFSAQQFSDYHSELNMSSLELGDSALYFCASSSSVGRETQYFGPGTRLLVL.